These T cell receptor beta chains were read from a single sample in a study of OX40 agonist ivuxolimab in advanced cancers. Sequencing was performed with immunoSEQ multiplex PCR; in TCRdb, only in-frame clones are kept and a portion is missing. The data contain around 65,000 clones, nearly 90% of them singletons. The source was CD4+ or CD8+ T cells sorted from blood, collected in a trial of the OX40 agonist ivuxolimab. These receptors all come from an adult with an advanced solid tumor such as melanoma, head and neck, liver or kidney cancer. Each CDR3 is given with its conserved first and last residue. The order of the fields is J gene, clone size, V gene, D gene, CDR3 protein, CDR3 DNA. D genes are given only for firm matches. Not all rows give a size; the values are once, few, many and, for expanded clones, a class.

J gene: TRBJ2-5; clone size: -; V gene: TRBV2; D gene: -; CDR3 protein: CASSAREETQYF; CDR3 DNA: TGTGCCAGCAGTGCCAGGGAGGAGACCCAGTACTTC
J gene: TRBJ1-3; clone size: -; V gene: TRBV7-2; D gene: TRBD1; CDR3 protein: CASSLGWTGGTIYF; CDR3 DNA: TGTGCCAGCAGCTTGGGTTGGACAGGCGGCACCATATATTTT
J gene: TRBJ1-5; clone size: -; V gene: TRBV5-8; D gene: -; CDR3 protein: CASSIHQPQHF; CDR3 DNA: TGTGCCAGCAGCATCCATCAGCCCCAGCATTTT
J gene: TRBJ2-4; clone size: -; V gene: TRBV28; D gene: -; CDR3 protein: CASRGWASTENIQYF; CDR3 DNA: TGTGCCAGCAGGGGATGGGCCTCTACCGAAAACATTCAGTACTTC
J gene: TRBJ1-1; clone size: -; V gene: TRBV9; D gene: -; CDR3 protein: CASRAGGAMNTEAFF; CDR3 DNA: TGTGCCAGCAGGGCCGGGGGCGCGATGAACACTGAAGCTTTCTTT
J gene: TRBJ2-7; clone size: -; V gene: TRBV7-9; D gene: -; CDR3 protein: CASSIQGRSSYEQYF; CDR3 DNA: TGTGCCAGCAGCATACAGGGCCGAAGCTCCTACGAGCAGTACTTC
J gene: TRBJ2-3; clone size: -; V gene: TRBV27; D gene: TRBD2; CDR3 protein: CASSYRSGITDTQYF; CDR3 DNA: TGTGCCAGCAGTTATCGTAGCGGGATCACAGATACGCAGTATTTT
J gene: TRBJ1-4; clone size: -; V gene: TRBV15; D gene: TRBD1; CDR3 protein: CATSREAGGWEKLFF; CDR3 DNA: TGTGCCACCAGCAGAGAGGCAGGGGGCTGGGAAAAACTGTTTTTT
J gene: TRBJ1-1; clone size: few; V gene: TRBV27; D gene: -; CDR3 protein: CASSSVGRMNTEAFF; CDR3 DNA: TGTGCCAGCAGTTCGGTCGGACGGATGAACACTGAAGCTTTCTTT
J gene: TRBJ2-3; clone size: -; V gene: TRBV11-3; D gene: TRBD2; CDR3 protein: CASSRGELSDTQYF; CDR3 DNA: TGTGCCAGCAGCCGGGGGGAGCTTTCAGATACGCAGTATTTT
J gene: TRBJ2-7; clone size: -; V gene: TRBV5-1; D gene: -; CDR3 protein: CASSAKAASSYEQYF; CDR3 DNA: TGCGCCAGCAGCGCGAAAGCGGCTAGCTCCTACGAGCAGTACTTC
J gene: TRBJ1-3; clone size: -; V gene: TRBV18; D gene: -; CDR3 protein: CASSPPTVQGNTIYF; CDR3 DNA: TGTGCCAGCTCACCACCTACTGTGCAAGGAAACACCATATATTTT
J gene: TRBJ2-6; clone size: -; V gene: TRBV28; D gene: TRBD1; CDR3 protein: CASSFSRRTGSGANVLTF; CDR3 DNA: TGTGCCAGCAGTTTTTCACGGAGGACAGGCTCTGGGGCCAACGTCCTGACTTTC
J gene: TRBJ2-5; clone size: -; V gene: TRBV4-2; D gene: -; CDR3 protein: CASSQDSAGTQYF; CDR3 DNA: TGTGCCAGCAGCCAAGATTCAGCCGGGACCCAGTACTTC
J gene: TRBJ1-2; clone size: -; V gene: TRBV11-3; D gene: -; CDR3 protein: CASSQHLGAGSYGYTF; CDR3 DNA: TGTGCCAGCAGCCAACATCTGGGGGCAGGGAGTTATGGCTACACCTTC
J gene: TRBJ2-2; clone size: -; V gene: TRBV28; D gene: TRBD1; CDR3 protein: CASTAWTGLGTGELFF; CDR3 DNA: TGTGCCAGCACCGCCTGGACAGGGTTGGGCACCGGGGAGCTGTTTTTT
J gene: TRBJ2-7; clone size: -; V gene: TRBV10-1; D gene: -; CDR3 protein: CASSGGTTYEQYF; CDR3 DNA: TGCGCCAGCAGTGGAGGGACCACCTACGAGCAGTACTTC
J gene: TRBJ1-5; clone size: -; V gene: TRBV28; D gene: -; CDR3 protein: CASSFQLGRVGQPQHF; CDR3 DNA: TGTGCCAGCAGTTTCCAGCTAGGCAGGGTAGGTCAGCCCCAGCATTTT
J gene: TRBJ2-7; clone size: -; V gene: TRBV6-5; D gene: -; CDR3 protein: CASSSPTYEQYF; CDR3 DNA: TGTGCCAGCAGTTCTCCAACCTACGAGCAGTACTTC
J gene: TRBJ2-1; clone size: once; V gene: TRBV12-5; D gene: -; CDR3 protein: CASGLAQVAGEQFF; CDR3 DNA: TGTGCTAGTGGTTTGGCCCAAGTGGCGGGTGAGCAGTTCTTC
J gene: TRBJ2-7; clone size: -; V gene: TRBV28; D gene: -; CDR3 protein: CASSLDTGHSYEQYF; CDR3 DNA: TGTGCCAGCAGTTTAGATACAGGGCACTCCTACGAGCAGTACTTC
J gene: TRBJ2-3; clone size: -; V gene: TRBV5-6; D gene: -; CDR3 protein: CASSPRTDRSTDTQYF; CDR3 DNA: TGTGCCAGCAGCCCGCGGACAGATCGGAGCACAGATACGCAGTATTTT
J gene: TRBJ2-1; clone size: -; V gene: TRBV4-3; D gene: -; CDR3 protein: CASSQGGRGSSYNEQFF; CDR3 DNA: TGCGCCAGCAGCCAAGGCGGCCGGGGGAGCTCCTACAATGAGCAGTTCTTC
J gene: TRBJ1-2; clone size: once; V gene: TRBV10-3; D gene: -; CDR3 protein: CAISESQGLHGYTF; CDR3 DNA: TGTGCCATCAGTGAGTCGCAGGGGCTACATGGCTACACCTTC
J gene: TRBJ2-3; clone size: -; V gene: TRBV6-5; D gene: TRBD1; CDR3 protein: CASSYLRGPTDTQYF; CDR3 DNA: TGTGCCAGCAGTTACCTCAGGGGGCCAACAGATACGCAGTATTTT
J gene: TRBJ1-5; clone size: -; V gene: TRBV28; D gene: -; CDR3 protein: CASTRWGRDVHMGNQPQHF; CDR3 DNA: TGTGCCAGCACCAGGTGGGGCAGGGATGTCCATATGGGCAATCAGCCCCAGCATTTT
J gene: TRBJ2-5; clone size: once; V gene: TRBV7-9; D gene: -; CDR3 protein: CASSYSSIQETQYF; CDR3 DNA: TGTGCCAGCAGCTACTCGAGCATTCAAGAGACCCAGTACTTC
J gene: TRBJ2-5; clone size: once; V gene: TRBV5-5; D gene: -; CDR3 protein: CASTLRETQYF; CDR3 DNA: TGTGCCAGCACCTTGCGGGAGACCCAGTACTTC
J gene: TRBJ2-2; clone size: -; V gene: TRBV5-1; D gene: TRBD1; CDR3 protein: CASSRTGGDDTGELFF; CDR3 DNA: TGCGCCAGCAGCCGGACAGGGGGCGACGACACCGGGGAGCTGTTTTTT
J gene: TRBJ2-1; clone size: -; V gene: TRBV9; D gene: TRBD2; CDR3 protein: CASSDPSGASGRQNNEQFF; CDR3 DNA: TGTGCCAGCAGCGACCCTTCGGGGGCTAGCGGGAGGCAAAACAATGAGCAGTTCTTC
J gene: TRBJ1-5; clone size: -; V gene: TRBV28; D gene: -; CDR3 protein: CASSSMKGPNQPQHF; CDR3 DNA: TGTGCCAGCAGTTCAATGAAAGGCCCCAATCAGCCCCAGCATTTT
J gene: TRBJ2-3; clone size: -; V gene: TRBV2; D gene: TRBD1; CDR3 protein: CASSGTGGLDTQYF; CDR3 DNA: TGTGCCAGCAGCGGGACAGGGGGTTTAGATACGCAGTATTTT
J gene: TRBJ2-2; clone size: -; V gene: TRBV7-3; D gene: -; CDR3 protein: CASSLTSPGELFF; CDR3 DNA: TGTGCCAGCAGCTTAACTAGCCCCGGGGAGCTGTTTTTT
J gene: TRBJ2-2; clone size: -; V gene: TRBV2; D gene: TRBD2; CDR3 protein: CASSNGLAGANTGELFF; CDR3 DNA: TGTGCCAGCAGCAATGGACTAGCGGGGGCGAACACCGGGGAGCTGTTTTTT
J gene: TRBJ1-4; clone size: -; V gene: TRBV7-9; D gene: -; CDR3 protein: CASSRRGPITTNEKLFF; CDR3 DNA: TGTGCCAGCAGCCGAAGGGGCCCCATCACAACTAATGAAAAACTGTTTTTT
J gene: TRBJ2-5; clone size: -; V gene: TRBV30; D gene: -; CDR3 protein: CAWSERLQETQYF; CDR3 DNA: TGTGCCTGGAGTGAGAGACTCCAAGAGACCCAGTACTTC
J gene: TRBJ2-1; clone size: -; V gene: TRBV9; D gene: TRBD2; CDR3 protein: CASSSRLAGAVFF; CDR3 DNA: TGTGCCAGCAGCTCCCGACTAGCGGGAGCCGTGTTCTTC
J gene: TRBJ2-7; clone size: -; V gene: TRBV4-1; D gene: TRBD1; CDR3 protein: CASSRMSGTGNEQYF; CDR3 DNA: TGCGCCAGCAGCCGAATGAGCGGGACAGGGAACGAGCAGTACTTC
J gene: TRBJ2-7; clone size: -; V gene: TRBV7-8; D gene: TRBD1; CDR3 protein: CASSLGVNRGYGEQYF; CDR3 DNA: TGTGCCAGCAGCTTAGGGGTAAACAGGGGGTATGGCGAGCAGTACTTC
J gene: TRBJ2-1; clone size: -; V gene: TRBV19; D gene: -; CDR3 protein: CASSPSGATRFHEQFF; CDR3 DNA: TGTGCCAGTAGCCCCTCAGGGGCGACACGCTTTCATGAGCAGTTCTTC
J gene: TRBJ1-4; clone size: few; V gene: TRBV28; D gene: -; CDR3 protein: CASSFRDSTNEKLFF; CDR3 DNA: TGTGCCAGCAGTTTCAGGGATAGTACTAATGAAAAACTGTTTTTT
J gene: TRBJ2-3; clone size: -; V gene: TRBV5-6; D gene: -; CDR3 protein: CASSLQGPDTQYF; CDR3 DNA: TGTGCCAGCAGCCTGCAAGGACCAGATACGCAGTATTTT
J gene: TRBJ2-3; clone size: -; V gene: TRBV5-6; D gene: -; CDR3 protein: CASSNDLSSTDTQYF; CDR3 DNA: TGTGCCAGCAGTAATGACCTGAGCAGCACAGATACGCAGTATTTT
J gene: TRBJ2-3; clone size: -; V gene: TRBV7-8; D gene: -; CDR3 protein: CASSLWGTYTDTQYF; CDR3 DNA: TGTGCCAGCAGCTTGTGGGGGACTTACACAGATACGCAGTATTTT
J gene: TRBJ1-1; clone size: few; V gene: TRBV20-1; D gene: -; CDR3 protein: CSAREGTVAFF; CDR3 DNA: TGCAGTGCTAGAGAAGGGACCGTAGCTTTCTTT
J gene: TRBJ2-1; clone size: -; V gene: TRBV5-1; D gene: TRBD2; CDR3 protein: CASRTSGTSGRNEQFF; CDR3 DNA: TGCGCCAGCAGAACCTCCGGGACTAGCGGGAGGAATGAGCAGTTCTTC
J gene: TRBJ2-1; clone size: once; V gene: TRBV19; D gene: -; CDR3 protein: CASKGLVGRWGGVGSYNEQFF; CDR3 DNA: TGTGCCAGTAAGGGGTTGGTTGGCAGGTGGGGGGGCGTTGGTTCCTACAATGAGCAGTTCTTC
J gene: TRBJ2-5; clone size: -; V gene: TRBV7-6; D gene: -; CDR3 protein: CASSLGQETQYF; CDR3 DNA: TGTGCCAGCAGCTTAGGCCAAGAGACCCAGTACTTC
J gene: TRBJ2-2; clone size: -; V gene: TRBV7-9; D gene: TRBD2; CDR3 protein: CASSLAGGYTGELFF; CDR3 DNA: TGTGCCAGCAGCTTAGCGGGAGGGTACACCGGGGAGCTGTTTTTT
J gene: TRBJ1-3; clone size: -; V gene: TRBV5-1; D gene: -; CDR3 protein: CASSLAVDSQASGNTIYF; CDR3 DNA: TGCGCCAGCAGCTTGGCCGTGGACAGCCAGGCCTCTGGAAACACCATATATTTT
J gene: TRBJ2-2; clone size: -; V gene: TRBV6-6; D gene: TRBD1; CDR3 protein: CASSYSPQGVAGELFF; CDR3 DNA: TGTGCCAGCAGTTACTCCCCACAGGGGGTAGCCGGGGAGCTGTTTTTT
J gene: TRBJ2-4; clone size: -; V gene: TRBV7-9; D gene: -; CDR3 protein: CASSSRQEINIQYF; CDR3 DNA: TGTGCCAGCAGCTCTAGACAGGAAATAAACATTCAGTACTTC
J gene: TRBJ2-7; clone size: -; V gene: TRBV7-2; D gene: -; CDR3 protein: CASSLGADEQYF; CDR3 DNA: TGTGCCAGCAGCTTAGGGGCCGACGAGCAGTACTTC
J gene: TRBJ2-5; clone size: -; V gene: TRBV5-1; D gene: TRBD1; CDR3 protein: CASSLAGTGGETQYF; CDR3 DNA: TGCGCCAGCAGCTTGGCCGGGACAGGGGGAGAGACCCAGTACTTC
J gene: TRBJ1-5; clone size: once; V gene: TRBV5-6; D gene: -; CDR3 protein: CASSLSAGQPQHF; CDR3 DNA: TGTGCCAGCAGCTTAAGCGCGGGTCAGCCCCAGCATTTT
J gene: TRBJ2-2; clone size: -; V gene: TRBV5-1; D gene: TRBD2; CDR3 protein: CASSLQAGENTGELFF; CDR3 DNA: TGCGCCAGCAGCTTGCAAGCGGGAGAGAACACCGGGGAGCTGTTTTTT
J gene: TRBJ2-3; clone size: -; V gene: TRBV7-9; D gene: -; CDR3 protein: CASSFETDTQYF; CDR3 DNA: TGTGCCAGCAGCTTTGAAACAGATACGCAGTATTTT
J gene: TRBJ1-2; clone size: -; V gene: TRBV14; D gene: -; CDR3 protein: CASSRLRGWYGYTF; CDR3 DNA: TGTGCCAGCAGCCGACTCAGGGGTTGGTATGGCTACACCTTC